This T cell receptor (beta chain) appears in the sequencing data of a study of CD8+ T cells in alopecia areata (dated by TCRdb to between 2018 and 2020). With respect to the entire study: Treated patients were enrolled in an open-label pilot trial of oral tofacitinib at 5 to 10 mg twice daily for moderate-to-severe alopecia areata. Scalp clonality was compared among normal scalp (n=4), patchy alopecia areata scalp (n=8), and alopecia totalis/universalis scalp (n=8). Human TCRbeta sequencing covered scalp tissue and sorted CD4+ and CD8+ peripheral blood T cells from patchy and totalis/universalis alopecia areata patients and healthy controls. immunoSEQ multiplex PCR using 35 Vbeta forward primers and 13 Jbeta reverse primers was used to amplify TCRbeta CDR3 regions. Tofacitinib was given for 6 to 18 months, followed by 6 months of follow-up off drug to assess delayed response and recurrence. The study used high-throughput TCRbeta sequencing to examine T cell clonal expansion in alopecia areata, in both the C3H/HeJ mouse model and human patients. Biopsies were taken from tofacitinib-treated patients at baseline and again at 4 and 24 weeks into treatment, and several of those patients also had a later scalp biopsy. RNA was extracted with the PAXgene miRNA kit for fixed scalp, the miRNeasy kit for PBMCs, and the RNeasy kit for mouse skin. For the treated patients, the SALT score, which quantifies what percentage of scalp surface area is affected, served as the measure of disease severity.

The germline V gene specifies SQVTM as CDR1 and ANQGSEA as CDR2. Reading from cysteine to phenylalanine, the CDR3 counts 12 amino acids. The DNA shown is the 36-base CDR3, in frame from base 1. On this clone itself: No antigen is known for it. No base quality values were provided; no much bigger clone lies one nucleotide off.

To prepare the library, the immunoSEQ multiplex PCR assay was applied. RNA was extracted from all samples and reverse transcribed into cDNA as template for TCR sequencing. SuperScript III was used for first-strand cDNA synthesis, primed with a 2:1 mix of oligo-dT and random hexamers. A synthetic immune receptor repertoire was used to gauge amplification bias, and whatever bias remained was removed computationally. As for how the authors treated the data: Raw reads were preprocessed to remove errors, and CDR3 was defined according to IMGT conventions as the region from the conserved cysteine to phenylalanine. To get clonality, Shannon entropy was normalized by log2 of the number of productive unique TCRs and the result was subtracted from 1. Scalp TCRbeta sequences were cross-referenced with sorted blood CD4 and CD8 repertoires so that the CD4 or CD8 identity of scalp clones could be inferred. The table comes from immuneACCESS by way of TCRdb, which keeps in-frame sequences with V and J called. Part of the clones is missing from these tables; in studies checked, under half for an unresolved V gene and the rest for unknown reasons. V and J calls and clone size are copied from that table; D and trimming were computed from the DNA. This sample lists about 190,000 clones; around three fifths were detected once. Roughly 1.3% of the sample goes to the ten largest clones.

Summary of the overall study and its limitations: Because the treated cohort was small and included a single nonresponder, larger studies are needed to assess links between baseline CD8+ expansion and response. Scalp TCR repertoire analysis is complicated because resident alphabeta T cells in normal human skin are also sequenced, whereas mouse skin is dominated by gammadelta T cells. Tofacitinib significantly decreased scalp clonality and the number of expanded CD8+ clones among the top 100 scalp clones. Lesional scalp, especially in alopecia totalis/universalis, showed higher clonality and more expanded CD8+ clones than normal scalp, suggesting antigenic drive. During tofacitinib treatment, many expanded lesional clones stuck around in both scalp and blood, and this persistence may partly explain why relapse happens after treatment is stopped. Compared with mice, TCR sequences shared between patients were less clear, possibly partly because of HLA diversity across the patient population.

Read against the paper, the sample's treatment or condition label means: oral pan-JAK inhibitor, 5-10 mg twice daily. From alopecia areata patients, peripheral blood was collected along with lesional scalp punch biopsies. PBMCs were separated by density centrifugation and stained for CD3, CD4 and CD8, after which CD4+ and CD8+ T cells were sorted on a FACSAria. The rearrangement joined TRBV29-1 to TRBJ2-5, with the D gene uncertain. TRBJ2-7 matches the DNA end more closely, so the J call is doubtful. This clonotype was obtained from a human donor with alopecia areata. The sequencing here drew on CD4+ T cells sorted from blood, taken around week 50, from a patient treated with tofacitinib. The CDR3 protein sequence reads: CSVVIGSNEQYF. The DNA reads TGCAGCGTTGTGATAGGCAGCAACGAGCAGTACTTC.